Included here is one T cell receptor (beta chain) sequence, with context. Which antigen it targets is not known. It has no much larger one-base neighbor in the sample; base qualities were not kept. As an off-target read in a library built for alpha chains, this beta chain has a frequency of little significance. Based on the germline V gene, the CDR1 and CDR2 sequences are SGHRS and YFSETQ. Relative to germline, V is 5 bases shorter and J is 2 bases shorter, with 7 bases between their ends. The CDR3 covers 12 residues, taking in both the cysteine and the phenylalanine. Just the 36-base CDR3 DNA is kept, in frame starting at base 1. The sample comes from a study of spatial heterogeneity in lung cancer (dated by TCRdb to the late 2010s). Study-wide context: Beta-chain transcripts were consistently detected in greater numbers than alpha-chain transcripts, which likely reflected higher beta-chain transcript abundance. At surgery, hundreds of tumor regions, around 65 matched nontumor lung samples and more than 50 PBMC samples were TCR-sequenced for both alpha and beta chains. TCR alpha and beta repertoires were quantitatively compared across multiple tumor regions, matched nontumor lung and blood in non-small cell lung cancer. In the raw uncorrected reads, each unique combination of TCR and UMI appeared on average more than ten times. Nonsynonymous mutation counts, determined by whole-exome sequencing of tumor tissue, were related to TCR repertoire features. The study at large found these results: Confirming at a functional level the hypothesis that regional TCRs recognize regional mutations was considered to require additional single-cell paired TCR alpha and beta sequencing.

In light of the paper, this sample's time point label describes: sample taken at primary tumor resection. For TCR sequencing, whole RNA was extracted from tumor and nontumor lung tissue, or from cryopreserved PBMC samples, and no cell sorting was done. Samples were obtained from around 72 patients with early-stage, untreated non-small cell lung cancer from the lung TRACERx cohort. A patient was chosen for TCR sequencing only when enough RNA was available from at least two tumor regions. Before selection, tumor and adjacent nontumor lung specimens were reviewed by a lung pathologist. The receptor library was made with 5' RACE. Data came from a NextSeq 500. The TCR library protocol attached a unique molecular identifier to each TCR cDNA molecule to allow correction of PCR and sequencing errors. Per the authors' processing: TCR identification, UMI-based error correction and CDR3 extraction were performed with Decombinator tools. Expanded TCRs were defined as those above a frequency of 2 per 1,000, corresponding to the top 1% of the tumor frequency distribution. Renyi diversity was calculated using the R vegan package after each repertoire was subsampled 100 times to 5,000 TCRs. CDR3 similarity networks were built from amino acid triplet string-kernel similarity, with CDR3s being connected when pairwise similarity was above 0.82. TCRdb ran its own pipeline on the public reads, namely fastp trimming at Q25 and MiXCR clone calling, and kept in-frame beta chains. Duplicate CDR3 protein sequences are folded into a single record with the most common DNA and genes. The V and J calls were determined by TCRdb, not by the authors. The sample table holds a few thousand distinct CDR3 sequences, of which about a sixth were seen once. The ten biggest clones cover 20% to 25% of the sample.

The sequence was obtained from a male donor with early-stage non-small cell lung cancer. The specimen was normal lung tissue next to the tumor, collected at surgery. Recombination linked TRBV5-1 to TRBJ2-5; a weak D assignment points to TRBD2 (5 bases agree). The CDR3 protein: CASRDWQETQYF. In nucleotides, the sequence is TGCGCCAGCAGGGACTGGCAAGAGACCCAGTACTTC.